This T cell receptor beta chain was identified in a study of T cell responses to AZD1222 COVID-19 vaccine. There are 11 residues in the CDR3. Germline V CDR1 and CDR2: SQVTM, ANQGSEA. Broader study findings: Seropositive at baseline were only a handful of AZD1222 recipients.

As for this clone: What it recognizes is unknown.

Sequenced by immunoSEQ multiplex PCR; TCRdb stores in-frame clones only, minus some. This sample has about 150,000 clones, with roughly nine tenths found just once. The chain joins TRBV29-1 to TRBJ1-1; D ambiguous. The receptor was derived from an adult who had recovered from COVID-19. This specimen consisted of peripheral blood, obtained after recovery from COVID-19. This CDR3 is CRTDGYTEAFF. DNA for the CDR3: TGCAGGACCGACGGTTACACTGAAGCTTTCTTT. Full variable domain (remainder filled in from reference TRBV29-1 and TRBJ1-1): SAVISQKPSRDICQRGTSLTIQCQVDSQVTMMFWYRQQPGQSLTLIATANQGSEATYESGFVIDKFPISRPNLTFSTLTVSNMSPEDSSIYLCRTDGYTEAFFGQGTRLTVV.